This T cell receptor beta chain emerged from a study of cytomegalovirus exposure and HLA in healthy donors. The method was immunoSEQ multiplex PCR; TCRdb's version includes in-frame clones alone and lacks a portion of them. The sample includes about 110,000 clones, approximately 95% of them seen just once. This clone was seen just once. CDR1 and CDR2 (germline): LGHNA, YSLEER. CDR3 size: 13 residues. V was cut by 1 base and J by 5 bases, with 8 bases left in between. The receptor was isolated from a woman under 30 in good health and CMV-seronegative. The V and J genes are TRBV4-3 and TRBJ1-1; D is unresolved. Input material: PBMCs. CDR3 nucleotide sequence: TGCGCCAGCAGCCAAGGTGTCCTTACTGAAGCTTTCTTT. This translates into CASSQGVLTEAFF.